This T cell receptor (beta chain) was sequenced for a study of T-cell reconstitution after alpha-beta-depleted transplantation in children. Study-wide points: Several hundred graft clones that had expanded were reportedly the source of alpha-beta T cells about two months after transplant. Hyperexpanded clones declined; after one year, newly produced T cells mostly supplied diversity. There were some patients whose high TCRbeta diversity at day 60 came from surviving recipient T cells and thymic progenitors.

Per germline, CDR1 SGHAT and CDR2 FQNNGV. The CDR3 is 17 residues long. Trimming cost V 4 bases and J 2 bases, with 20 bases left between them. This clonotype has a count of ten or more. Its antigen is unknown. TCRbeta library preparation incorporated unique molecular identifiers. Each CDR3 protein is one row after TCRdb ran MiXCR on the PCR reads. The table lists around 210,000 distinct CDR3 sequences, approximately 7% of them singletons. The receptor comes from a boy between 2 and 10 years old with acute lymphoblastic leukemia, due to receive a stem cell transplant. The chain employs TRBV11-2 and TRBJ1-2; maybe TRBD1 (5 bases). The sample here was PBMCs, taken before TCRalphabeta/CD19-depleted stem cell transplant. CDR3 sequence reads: CASSSSRGRATNYGYTF. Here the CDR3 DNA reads TGTGCCAGCAGCTCTTCGAGGGGCCGTGCTACAAACTATGGCTACACCTTC.